The 9 T cell receptor beta chains listed next were all sequenced from one sample in a study of type 1 and type 2 diabetes patients. Amplification started from genomic DNA. Amplification of the beta chain CDR3 used 30 forward and 13 reverse multiplex primers. TCRdb ran MiXCR on the multiplex PCR reads and lists one entry per CDR3 protein. Of 250,000 or so distinct CDR3 sequences in the sample, 47% are singletons; the top ten hold roughly 13%. Source material: peripheral blood mononuclear cells (PBMCs). The receptors were gathered from a man aged 18 to 35 with type 2 diabetes.

This clonotype was seen a few times. The J gene is TRBJ2-1, the V gene TRBV24-1; D could derive from TRBD1 or TRBD2 (6 bases each). Per germline, CDR1 KGHDR and CDR2 SFDVKD. The CDR3 has 12 residues. Trimming stripped 10 bases from V and 4 bases from J, with 10 bases between. This CDR3 reads CATGGRYNEQFF. The CDR3 nucleotides are TGTGCCACAGGGGGGAGGTACAATGAGCAGTTCTTC.

Note on this clonotype: A much more abundant neighbour one base away suggests this may be a read error. This sequence joins TRBV30 and TRBJ2-7; a possible D gene is TRBD2 (7 bases). The J call is in doubt because the DNA end fits TRBJ2-5 better. The CDR3 is 15 amino acids. The germline CDR1 and CDR2 sequences are GTSNPN and SVGIG (reference sequence). CDR3 nucleotides: TGTGCCTGGAGTGAGTGGGGGCGGGAGACTGAGACCCAGTACTTC. This gives the protein CAWSEWGRETETQYF.

This clonotype was observed once. The V call is TRBV7-8, the J call TRBJ1-5; D is uncertain. With 5 bases removed from V and 0 bases from J, the gap between germline ends came to 5 bases. Germline CDR1 is SGHVS and CDR2 is FQNEAQ. The CDR3 consists of 13 residues. CDR3 in amino acids: CASSQHSNQPQHF. Here the CDR3 DNA reads TGTGCCAGCAGCCAACATAGCAATCAGCCCCAGCATTTT. The full variable domain, with the rest looked up from reference TRBV7-8 and TRBJ1-5, is GAGVSQSPRYKVAKRGQDVALRCDPISGHVSLFWYQQALGQGPEFLTYFQNEAQLDKSGLPSDRFFAERPEGSVSTLKIQRTQQEDSAVYLCASSQHSNQPQHFGDGTRLSIL.

The rearrangement links TRBV20-1 to TRBJ2-5; D gene unclear. The CDR3 sequence is 17 residues long. V was shortened by 0 bases and J by 1 base, with 18 bases between the two germline ends. Germline assignment: CDR1 DFQATT and CDR2 SNEGSKA (reference sequence). CDR3 coding DNA: TGCAGTGCTAGAGATCGTCGCCGGGTGGAAGTCCAAGAGACCCAGTACTTC. Translating it yields CSARDRRRVEVQETQYF.

The chain is built from TRBV7-9 and TRBJ2-7; either TRBD1 or TRBD2 may fit D (5 bases each). Trimming pared 4 bases from V and 4 bases from J, leaving 17 bases between. The CDR3 has 15 amino acids. CDR1 is SEHNR and CDR2 is FQNEAQ in the germline V gene (reference sequence). CDR3 residues: CASSSPSGTLYEQYF. The CDR3 coding sequence is TGTGCCAGCAGCTCCCCTTCTGGGACGCTTTACGAGCAGTACTTC.

This clonotype has a handful of counts. V is TRBV28 and J is TRBJ1-2, with D possibly matching TRBD1 (5 bases). There are 13 residues in the CDR3. V shed 6 bases and J shed 3 bases, with 11 bases lying between them. CDR1 is MDHEN, CDR2 SYDVKM, per germline. The CDR3 is CASRSTTDYGYTF. The CDR3 nucleotides are TGTGCCAGCAGATCCACGACAGACTATGGCTACACCTTC.

This clonotype has just one count. The chain links TRBV2 to TRBJ2-3, with D maybe TRBD1 (5 bases). The CDR3 extends over 15 amino acids. Germline loops: CDR1 SNHLY, CDR2 FYNNEI. Trimming removed 4 bases at V and 1 base at J, with 12 bases between. The CDR3 nucleotides read TGTGCCAGCAGTGTCAGGGATACAGGCACAGATACGCAGTATTTT. It translates to CASSVRDTGTDTQYF.

This clonotype was picked up a small number of times. The chain couples TRBV10-3 to TRBJ1-5; D is uncertain. The CDR3 runs to 15 residues. Per the germline V gene, CDR1 is ENHRY and CDR2 is SYGVKD. With 2 bases removed from V and 0 bases from J, the gap between germline ends came to 8 bases. CDR3 sequence (DNA): TGTGCCATCAGTGAGCCGGGAAATAGCAATCAGCCCCAGCATTTT. As protein: CAISEPGNSNQPQHF.

The rearrangement uses TRBV19 and TRBJ1-2; the match to TRBD1 covers 8 bases. The CDR3 is 15 residues long. The trim removed 7 bases at V and 0 bases at J, leaving 7 bases unmatched. CDR1 and CDR2 from the germline V gene are LNHDA and SQIVND (reference sequence). CDR3 DNA sequence: TGTGCCAGTAAACAGGACAGGGAAGCTAACTATGGCTACACCTTC. Amino acids: CASKQDREANYGYTF.